Below, 4 T cell receptor beta chains from the same sample are listed, as sequenced in a study of blood T cell repertoires in COVID-19 (dated by TCRdb to 2020 to 2021). The protocol used for the library was the immunoSEQ multiplex PCR assay. TCRdb limited this immuneACCESS table to in-frame rearrangements with V and J called. A share of clones is missing; checked studies link under half to unresolved V genes, and the rest is unexplained. The sample table lists roughly 57,000 clones, 70% to 90% of them with a count of one. The biggest ten clones account for around 20% of the sample. Sequences were obtained from peripheral blood. The source of these receptors is a human donor in a cohort sampled during active COVID-19.

CDR3 protein: CASSLRLAGAGVEQFF. Written as DNA, the CDR3 is TGTGCCAGCAGCCTTCGACTAGCGGGGGCGGGGGTTGAGCAGTTCTTC. V and J are TRBV7-2 and TRBJ2-1, with 12 bases identical to TRBD2. The CDR3 has 16 residues. The J segment lost 9 bases and the V segment lost 5 bases, leaving 11 bases of the junction unmatched. Per germline, CDR1 SGHTA and CDR2 FQGNSA.

The V gene is TRBV7-9, the J gene TRBJ1-5, with a tentative D call TRBD1 (6 bases). Trimming stripped 4 bases from V and 5 bases from J, with 15 bases between. Germline V gene lookup returns CDR1 SEHNR and CDR2 FQNEAQ (reference sequence). The CDR3 is made up of 15 amino acids. CDR3 sequence reads: CASSSTQGRDQPQHF. In nucleotides, the CDR3 is TGTGCCAGCAGCTCTACCCAGGGGAGGGATCAGCCCCAGCATTTT.

The V and J genes are TRBV2 and TRBJ1-1; D is uncertain. In germline, CDR1 is SNHLY, CDR2 FYNNEI. This CDR3 region has 15 residues. Trimming cost V 4 bases and J 1 base, with 13 bases left between them. This chain's CDR3 is CASSAEGGWNTEAFF. The CDR3 region has the DNA TGTGCCAGCAGTGCCGAGGGAGGGTGGAACACTGAAGCTTTCTTT.

This chain uses TRBV5-4 with TRBJ1-1; 8 positions match TRBD1. This CDR3 has 15 residues. With V trimmed by 0 bases and J by 4 bases, 5 bases remained unmatched. Germline V gene lookup returns CDR1 SGHNT and CDR2 YYREEE (reference sequence). The CDR3, as DNA: TGTGCCAGCAGCTTGGATACAGGGGGTGTCACTGAAGCTTTCTTT. It translates to CASSLDTGGVTEAFF.